The 15 T cell receptor beta chains below were found in one sample sequenced in a study of Graves' ophthalmopathy and Graves' hyperthyroidism. The TCR beta CDR3 regions underwent amplification from RNA transcripts. First-round RT-PCR relied on HTBI primers, and a second-round multiplex PCR came next. From the multiplex PCR reads, TCRdb called clonotypes with MiXCR, one entry per CDR3 protein. The sample lists more than 1,000,000 distinct CDR3 sequences, about 38% occurring once. The source material was peripheral blood or thyroid tissue (not recorded which). Every receptor here comes from an adult man with Graves' hyperthyroidism.

The chain is built from TRBV2 and TRBJ2-5; 9 bases align to TRBD2. The germline V gene has CDR1 SNHLY and CDR2 FYNNEI. With V trimmed by 8 bases and J by 11 bases, 15 bases remained unmatched. The CDR3 covers 14 residues. CDR3 sequence reads: CASRPAGGYNEQYF. The CDR3 DNA is TGTGCCAGCCGACCAGCGGGAGGATACAATGAGCAGTACTTC.

This clonotype has a count of ten or more. This chain connects TRBV7-8 to TRBJ2-7, with D tentatively TRBD1 (6 bases). The CDR3 spans 13 residues. CDR1 and CDR2 (germline): SGHVS, FQNEAQ. V was shortened by 4 bases and J by 4 bases, with 11 bases between the two germline ends. The CDR3 here is CASSWDTLYEQYF. The CDR3 DNA follows: TGTGCCAGCAGCTGGGACACCTTATACGAGCAGTACTTC.

The sample holds a few counts of this clonotype. J is TRBJ1-1 and V is TRBV5-1; unclear D gene. Germline V gives CDR1 SGHRS, CDR2 YFSETQ. Trimming stripped 3 bases from V and 0 bases from J, with 9 bases between. There are 14 residues in the CDR3. As DNA, the CDR3 is TGCGCCAGCAGCTCTAGCACAGTGAACACTGAAGCTTTCTTT. Translated: CASSSSTVNTEAFF.

This chain joins TRBV7-3 and TRBJ1-2, with 7 bases aligning to TRBD1. With 5 bases clipped from V and 4 bases from J, the junction kept 7 bases outside the gene matches. Germline-derived CDR1 and CDR2 are SGHTA and FQGTGA. The CDR3 has 14 residues. As DNA, the CDR3 is TGTGCCAGCAGCGAGGGGGCGGGAGTCTATGGCTACACCTTC. Translated, it gives CASSEGAGVYGYTF.

On this clonotype itself: The limits of the CDR3 on the DNA are not certain, so only TCRdb's listed CDR3 is given. This chain joins TRBV7-9 and TRBJ2-7; TRBD1, the table's D call, was not compared with the DNA. CDR1 SEHNR and CDR2 FQNEAQ come from the germline V gene (reference sequence). The CDR3 is 19 residues long, counting both termini. CDR3: CASSGQVQGSYEQYFGQYF.

The V and J genes are TRBV7-9 and TRBJ1-6; D perhaps matches TRBD1 (6 bases). The CDR3 runs to 15 residues. The germline CDR1 and CDR2 sequences are SEHNR and FQNEAQ (reference sequence). The ends were cut back, 1 base at V and 10 bases at J, with 14 bases in the middle. CDR3: CASSLGKTGQSPLHF. The CDR3 nucleotides are TGTGCCAGCAGCTTAGGCAAAACAGGGCAATCACCCCTCCACTTT.

This clonotype was counted ten times or more. The genes are TRBV20-1 and TRBJ2-7; TRBD2 matches at 14 bases. Unmatched junction bases numbered 3, after V lost 6 bases and J lost 2 bases. Looked up from germline, CDR1 is DFQATT and CDR2 is SNEGSKA (reference sequence). This CDR3 has 14 residues. CDR3 protein: CSAQTSGRAYEQYF. The CDR3 nucleotides read TGCAGTGCCCAGACTAGCGGGAGGGCCTACGAGCAGTACTTC.

Regarding this clonotype: This may arise from a read error, as a much more abundant clone is one base away. The rearrangement links TRBV7-3 to TRBJ2-7, with TRBD2 as a possible D gene (5 bases). Germline values: CDR1 SGHTA, CDR2 FQGTGA. This CDR3 has 14 residues. The CDR3 region has the DNA TGTGCCGGCAGCGACACACTGGGAGACTACGAGCAGTACTTC. Amino acid sequence: CAGSDTLGDYEQYF.

This clonotype appeared a few times. This rearrangement joins TRBV25-1 to TRBJ2-7, with TRBD1 as a possible D gene (6 bases). Trimming stripped 4 bases from V and 7 bases from J, with 17 bases between. Germline values: CDR1 MGHDK, CDR2 SYGVNS. There are 14 residues in the CDR3. CDR3 sequence reads: CASSGTRDTDEQYF. The CDR3 nucleotides are TGTGCCAGCAGTGGAACCCGGGACACCGATGAGCAGTACTTC.

To note about this clonotype: Compared with germline, one end of the junction differs, possibly owing to a read error. This chain joins TRBV10-3 and TRBJ1-2; D is perhaps TRBD1 (6 bases). The CDR3 loop spans 15 amino acids. Germline V gene data show CDR1 as ENHRY and CDR2 as SYGVKD. The CDR3: CASSKQGHLAEGYTF. CDR3 sequence (DNA): TGTGCCAGCAGTAAACAGGGCCACTTAGCGGAGGGCTACACCTTC.

This clonotype appeared many times. The V and J genes are TRBV20-1 and TRBJ1-4; TRBD1 matches 8 bases. The CDR3 sequence is 13 residues long. The germline V gene has CDR1 DFQATT and CDR2 SNEGSKA (reference sequence). V dropped 3 bases and J dropped 7; count of bases not matched to a gene: 4. CDR3 in amino acids: CSARPGGGEKLFF. The DNA of the CDR3 is TGCAGTGCTAGGCCAGGGGGCGGTGAAAAACTGTTTTTT.

The rearrangement uses TRBV19 and TRBJ2-6, with D hard to call. CDR3 length: 17 residues. Trimming took 4 bases from V and 0 from J, leaving 13 bases between them. Looked up from germline, CDR1 is LNHDA and CDR2 is SQIVND (reference sequence). The CDR3 loop reads CASSRASDGSGANVLTF. CDR3 coding DNA: TGTGCCAGTAGTAGAGCTTCGGACGGCTCTGGGGCCAACGTCCTGACTTTC.

The rearrangement links TRBV6-5 to TRBJ1-1; TRBD1 agrees at 7 bases. CDR1 MNHEY and CDR2 SVGAGI come from the germline V gene. There are 17 residues in the CDR3. The trim removed 4 bases at V and 5 bases at J, leaving 16 bases unmatched. CDR3 bases: TGTGCCAGCAGTTCTAACTTCCGGAGGGGGCCTGAGACTGAAGCTTTCTTT. Translated, it gives CASSSNFRRGPETEAFF.

As to this clonotype: This clone may be a read error of a much larger clone one base away. V usage is TRBV6-5 and J usage is TRBJ2-6; maybe TRBD1 (5 bases). Germline CDR1 MNHEY, CDR2 SVGAGI. The CDR3 has 17 residues. CDR3 sequence: CASSDGFRRAGANVPTF. In DNA, the CDR3 is TGTGCCAGCAGCGACGGGTTCCGACGAGCTGGGGCCAACGTCCCGACTTTC.

This clonotype was recorded a few times. The chain uses TRBV20-1 and TRBJ1-5, with D perhaps matching TRBD1 (6 bases). Trimming shortened V by 7 bases and J by 3 bases, and 13 bases separated the two germline ends. This CDR3 region has 13 residues. Germline V gives CDR1 DFQATT, CDR2 SNEGSKA (reference sequence). CDR3 coding DNA: TGCAGTGGGGGGGGGCAGACCAATCAGCCCCAGCATTTT. Amino acids: CSGGGQTNQPQHF.